The clone carrying this T cell receptor (beta chain) was detected once. In the original processing: Amplified reference gene primers provided the basis for estimating nucleated cell counts. The assay was immunoSEQ multiplex PCR, and TCRdb's table has in-frame clones only and misses some. The DNA was the basis for D and trimming; V, J and clone size are from that table. The data contain around 150,000 clones, roughly 88% of them singletons. This specimen comes from a study of blood T cell repertoires in COVID-19. Study summary: COVID-19 samples, acute and convalescent, were from the United States, Italy and Spain. T cells, B-cell-depleted T cells, or PBMCs supplied cDNA or gDNA.

Germline-derived CDR1 and CDR2 are SGHRS and YFSETQ. The junction had 7 bases not matched to a gene; V was cut back by 0 bases and J by 0 bases. This CDR3 spans 17 amino acids. The chain links TRBV5-1 to TRBJ1-2, with 8 bases that match TRBD1. This clonotype was sampled from a man younger than 35 with acute or convalescent COVID-19. Specimen: peripheral blood. The CDR3 loop is CASSLAGTGNANYGYTF. CDR3 nucleotides: TGCGCCAGCAGCTTGGCCGGGACAGGAAACGCTAACTATGGCTACACCTTC.